The T cell receptor (beta chain) described here comes from a study of T-cell memory formation after mild COVID-19. Study as a whole: TCR clusters showed largely donor specificity.

The CDR3 is 14 amino acids. The V end lost 1 base, the J end lost 8 bases, and 11 bases lay between the germline ends. Germline lookup yields CDR1 SEHNR and CDR2 FQNEAQ (reference sequence). One entry per CDR3 protein, called by TCRdb with MiXCR from the 5' RACE reads. The data contain fewer than 550,000 distinct CDR3 sequences, approximately 20% of them singletons. V usage is TRBV7-9 and J usage is TRBJ1-4; D remains ambiguous. The TCR sequence derives from an adult woman who had mild COVID-19 (a few samples of this study predate the infection). Cell type and time point are not known. The sequenced material came from PBMCs or a T cell subset sorted from them (not recorded which). The CDR3 DNA follows: TGTGCCAGCAGCTTAGGGGTAGGGCACGAAAAACTGTTTTTT. Protein product: CASSLGVGHEKLFF.